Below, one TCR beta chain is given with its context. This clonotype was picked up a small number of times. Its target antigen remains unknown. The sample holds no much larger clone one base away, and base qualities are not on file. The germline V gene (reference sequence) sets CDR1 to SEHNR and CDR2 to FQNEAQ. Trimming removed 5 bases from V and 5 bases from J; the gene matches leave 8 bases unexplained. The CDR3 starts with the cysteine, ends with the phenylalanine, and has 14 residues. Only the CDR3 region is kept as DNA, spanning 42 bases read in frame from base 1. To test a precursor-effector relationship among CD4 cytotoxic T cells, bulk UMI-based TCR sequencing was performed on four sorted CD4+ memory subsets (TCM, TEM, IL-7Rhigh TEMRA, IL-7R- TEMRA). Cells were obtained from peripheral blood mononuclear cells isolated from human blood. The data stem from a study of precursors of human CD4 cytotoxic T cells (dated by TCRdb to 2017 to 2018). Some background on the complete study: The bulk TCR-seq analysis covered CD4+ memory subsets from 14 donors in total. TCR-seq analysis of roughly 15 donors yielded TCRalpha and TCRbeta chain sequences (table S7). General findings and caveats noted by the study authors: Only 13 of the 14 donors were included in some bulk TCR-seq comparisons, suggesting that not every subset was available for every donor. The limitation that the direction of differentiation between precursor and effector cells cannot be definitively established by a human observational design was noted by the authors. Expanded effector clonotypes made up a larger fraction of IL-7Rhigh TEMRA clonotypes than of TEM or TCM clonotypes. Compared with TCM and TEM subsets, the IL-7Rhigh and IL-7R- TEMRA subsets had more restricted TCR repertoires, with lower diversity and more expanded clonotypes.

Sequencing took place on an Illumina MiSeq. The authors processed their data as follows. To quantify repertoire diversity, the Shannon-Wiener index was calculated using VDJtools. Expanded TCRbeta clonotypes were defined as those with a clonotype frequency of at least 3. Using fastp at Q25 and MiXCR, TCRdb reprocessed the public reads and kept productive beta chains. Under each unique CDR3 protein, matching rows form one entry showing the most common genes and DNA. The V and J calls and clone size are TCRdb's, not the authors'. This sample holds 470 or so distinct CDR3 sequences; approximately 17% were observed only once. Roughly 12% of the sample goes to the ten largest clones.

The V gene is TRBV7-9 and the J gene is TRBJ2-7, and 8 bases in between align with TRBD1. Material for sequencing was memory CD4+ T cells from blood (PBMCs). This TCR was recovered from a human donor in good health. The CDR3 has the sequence CASSARQGKDEQYF. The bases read TGTGCCAGCAGCGCCCGACAGGGGAAGGACGAGCAGTACTTC.